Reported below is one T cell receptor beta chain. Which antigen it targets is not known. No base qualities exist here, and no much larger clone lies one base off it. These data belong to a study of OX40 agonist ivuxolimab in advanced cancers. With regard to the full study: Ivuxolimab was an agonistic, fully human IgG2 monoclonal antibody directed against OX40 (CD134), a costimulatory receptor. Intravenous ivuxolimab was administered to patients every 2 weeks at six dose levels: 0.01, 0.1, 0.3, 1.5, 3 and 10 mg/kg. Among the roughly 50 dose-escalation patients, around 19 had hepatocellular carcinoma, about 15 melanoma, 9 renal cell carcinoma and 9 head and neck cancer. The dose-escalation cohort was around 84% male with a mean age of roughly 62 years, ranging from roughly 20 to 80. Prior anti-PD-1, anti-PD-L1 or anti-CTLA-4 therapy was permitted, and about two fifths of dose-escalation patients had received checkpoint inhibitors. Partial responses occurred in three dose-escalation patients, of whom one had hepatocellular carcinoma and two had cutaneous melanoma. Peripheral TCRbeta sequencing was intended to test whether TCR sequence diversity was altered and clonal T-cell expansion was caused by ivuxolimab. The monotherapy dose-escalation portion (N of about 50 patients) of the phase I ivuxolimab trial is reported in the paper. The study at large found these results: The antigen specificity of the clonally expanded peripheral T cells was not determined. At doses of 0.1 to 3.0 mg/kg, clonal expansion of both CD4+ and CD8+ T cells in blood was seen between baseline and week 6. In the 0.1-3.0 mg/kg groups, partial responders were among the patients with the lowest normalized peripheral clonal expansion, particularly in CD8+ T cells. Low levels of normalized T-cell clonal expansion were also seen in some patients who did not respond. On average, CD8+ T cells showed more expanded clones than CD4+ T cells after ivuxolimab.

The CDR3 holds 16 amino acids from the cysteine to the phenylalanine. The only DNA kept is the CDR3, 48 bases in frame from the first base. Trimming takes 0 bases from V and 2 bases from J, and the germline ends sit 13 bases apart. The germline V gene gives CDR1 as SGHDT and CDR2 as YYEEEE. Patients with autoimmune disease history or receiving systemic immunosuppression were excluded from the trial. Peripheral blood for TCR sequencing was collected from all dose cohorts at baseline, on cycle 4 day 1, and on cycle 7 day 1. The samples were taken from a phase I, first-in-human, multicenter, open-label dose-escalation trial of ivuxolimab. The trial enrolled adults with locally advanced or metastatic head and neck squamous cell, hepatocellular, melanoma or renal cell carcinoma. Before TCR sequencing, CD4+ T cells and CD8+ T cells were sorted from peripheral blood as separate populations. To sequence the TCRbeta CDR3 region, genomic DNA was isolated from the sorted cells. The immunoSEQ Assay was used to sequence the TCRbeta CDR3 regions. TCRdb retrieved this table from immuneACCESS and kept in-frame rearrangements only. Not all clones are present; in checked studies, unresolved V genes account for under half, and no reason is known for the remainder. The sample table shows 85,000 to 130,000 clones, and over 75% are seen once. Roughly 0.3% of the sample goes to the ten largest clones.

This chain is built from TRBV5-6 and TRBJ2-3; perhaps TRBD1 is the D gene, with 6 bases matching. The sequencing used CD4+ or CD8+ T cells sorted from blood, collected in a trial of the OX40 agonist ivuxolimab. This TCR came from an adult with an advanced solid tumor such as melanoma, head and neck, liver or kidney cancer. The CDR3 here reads CASSLETGTLTDTQYF. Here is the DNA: TGTGCCAGCAGCTTGGAAACCGGGACACTCACAGATACGCAGTATTTT. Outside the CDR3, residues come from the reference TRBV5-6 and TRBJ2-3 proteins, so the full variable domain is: DAGVTQSPTHLIKTRGQQVTLRCSPKSGHDTVSWYQQALGQGPQFIFQYYEEEERQRGNFPDRFSGHQFPNYSSELNVNALLLGDSALYLCASSLETGTLTDTQYFGPGTRLTVL.